This entry lists 15 T cell receptor beta chains sequenced from one sample in a study of blood T cells in healthy people across ages. Alongside a J-beta primer mix, a sample-barcoded 5' primer served in a second PCR lasting about 7 to 11 cycles. TCRdb recomputed calls from the 5' RACE reads with MiXCR, one row per CDR3 protein. The sample carries hundreds of thousands of distinct CDR3 sequences, 56% recorded once. The sample was blood. Source of these receptors: a man in his forties in good health.

The chain employs TRBV5-1 and TRBJ2-1; D is tentatively TRBD1 or TRBD2 (6 bases each). Trimming stripped 4 bases from V and 1 base from J, with 18 bases between. This CDR3 region has 17 residues. Germline CDR1 and CDR2: SGHRS and YFSETQ. The CDR3 loop reads CASSPGTYRGSYNEQFF. The CDR3 nucleotides are TGCGCCAGCAGCCCCGGGACATATCGGGGGTCCTACAATGAGCAGTTCTTC.

The CDR3 DNA is TGTGCCAGCAGCTTTGGGACAGGGGACACAGATACGCAGTATTTT. As protein: CASSFGTGDTDTQYF. The J gene is TRBJ2-3, the V gene TRBV7-3, with 10 bases aligning to TRBD1. V was clipped by 3 bases and J by 2 bases; unmatched bases: 2. CDR3 length: 15 residues. Germline CDR1 and CDR2: SGHTA and FQGTGA.

This chain links TRBV9 with TRBJ2-2; 8 positions match TRBD1. From germline, CDR1 is SGDLS and CDR2 YYNGEE. The CDR3 is 14 residues long. The V and J ends lost 3 bases and 4 bases, in that order; junction bases with no gene match: 2. CDR3 bases: TGTGCCAGCAGCGACAGGGGGGCCACCGGGGAGCTGTTTTTT. This translates into CASSDRGATGELFF. Variable domain in full (rest from reference TRBV9 and TRBJ2-2): DSGVTQTPKHLITATGQRVTLRCSPRSGDLSVYWYQQSLDQGLQFLIQYYNGEERAKGNILERFSAQQFPDLHSELNLSSLELGDSALYFCASSDRGATGELFFGEGSRLTVL.

The sample holds one count of this clonotype. The genes are TRBV20-1 and TRBJ1-1, with no clear D. V gave up 6 bases and J gave up 0 bases, with 20 bases separating them. CDR1 is DFQATT and CDR2 is SNEGSKA in the germline V gene (reference sequence). The length of the CDR3 is 16 residues. CDR3 bases: TGCAGTGCCCACACGTACGAACTGGGGATGAACACTGAAGCTTTCTTT. Translating gives CSAHTYELGMNTEAFF.

The J gene is TRBJ2-3, the V gene TRBV6-2 or TRBV6-3; 7 bases are shared with TRBD2. The germline gives CDR1 MNHEY, CDR2 SVGEGT. CDR3 length: 17 residues. The junction had 9 bases not matched to a gene; V was cut back by 2 bases and J by 1 base. The CDR3 region is CASSYSGTRVGTDTQYF. The CDR3 bases are TGTGCCAGCAGTTACAGCGGGACTCGCGTCGGCACAGATACGCAGTATTTT.

The sample holds one count of this clonotype. The chain employs TRBV6-6 and TRBJ1-4, with D possibly matching TRBD1 (5 bases). V gave up 5 bases and J gave up 8 bases, with 15 bases separating them. Per germline, CDR1 MNHNY and CDR2 SVGAGI (reference sequence). The CDR3 consists of 14 residues. As DNA, the CDR3 is TGTGCCAGCAGTGCAGACAGATCCTCGGAAAAACTGTTTTTT. This sequence encodes CASSADRSSEKLFF.

J is TRBJ2-7 and V is TRBV5-1, with 11 positions matching TRBD1. Germline values: CDR1 SGHRS, CDR2 YFSETQ. Trimming took 5 bases from V and 12 from J; bases not matched to a gene: 22. The CDR3 covers 17 residues. CDR3 bases: TGCGCCAGCAGTTATAGTAGGGGACAGGGGGTTTCAGAGACCCGGTACTTC. Protein sequence: CASSYSRGQGVSETRYF. Full variable domain (remainder filled in from reference TRBV5-1 and TRBJ2-7): KAGVTQTPRYLIKTRGQQVTLSCSPISGHRSVSWYQQTPGQGLQFLFEYFSETQRNKGNFPGRFSGRQFSNSRSEMNVSTLELGDSALYLCASSYSRGQGVSETRYFGPGTRLTVT.

The chain uses TRBV21-1 and TRBJ2-2; the table's D call, TRBD1, has no DNA check behind it. TRBV21-1 is assigned pseudogene status. The CDR3 extends over 19 amino acids. The CDR3 DNA follows: TGTGCCAGCAGCAACTCTTCACAGGGGCTGGTTCTGTACACCGGGGAGCTGTTTTTT. Protein product: CASSNSSQGLVLYTGELFF.

This clonotype was seen only a few times. The rearrangement links TRBV18 to TRBJ2-7; 10 bases agree with TRBD2. The J call is doubtful: the DNA matches TRBJ2-5 better. Germline CDR1 is KGHSH and CDR2 is LQKENI. The CDR3 contains 17 residues. CDR3 loop: CASSPTSSGRSRETQYF. The CDR3 nucleotides are TGTGCCAGCTCACCTACATCTAGCGGGAGAAGTAGGGAGACCCAGTACTTC.

The chain couples TRBV3-1 to TRBJ2-1; no clear D. V gave up 0 bases and J gave up 7 bases, with 10 bases separating them. The CDR3 runs to 14 residues. Germline CDR1 reads LGHDT; CDR2 reads YNNKEL (reference sequence). The CDR3 bases are TGTGCCAGCAGCCAAGATTTTGCGCGGAATGAGCAGTTCTTC. Its translation is CASSQDFARNEQFF.

This clonotype came up a few times. J is TRBJ2-1 and V is TRBV11-2, with 7 bases lining up with TRBD2. The CDR3 is 16 residues long. Germline assignment: CDR1 SGHAT and CDR2 FQNNGV. Unmatched junction bases numbered 14, after V lost 6 bases and J lost 6 bases. CDR3 sequence reads: CASRQSGTLRGNEQFF. CDR3 sequence (DNA): TGTGCCAGCAGACAAAGCGGGACCCTCCGGGGCAATGAGCAGTTCTTC. The full variable domain, completed using reference TRBV11-2 and TRBJ2-1, is EAGVAQSPRYKIIEKRQSVAFWCNPISGHATLYWYQQILGQGPKLLIQFQNNGVVDDSQLPKDRFSAERLKGVDSTLKIQPAKLEDSAVYLCASRQSGTLRGNEQFFGPGTRLTVL.

The table lists this clonotype with a few counts. This CDR3 reads CATSDLGVEQFF. The CDR3 DNA is TGTGCCACCAGTGATCTAGGGGTTGAGCAGTTCTTC. The chain uses TRBV24-1 and TRBJ2-1; D possibly corresponds to TRBD1 (5 bases). From germline, CDR1 is KGHDR and CDR2 SFDVKD. The length of the CDR3 is 12 residues. The V end was cut by 3 bases, the J end by 9 bases, with 8 bases between.

The sample holds a few counts of this clonotype. The rearrangement uses TRBV11-1 and TRBJ2-7, with TRBD1 matching 7 bases. The CDR3 covers 18 residues. The V gene's germline CDR1 is SGHAT and CDR2 FQDESV (reference sequence). V trimming: 6 bases; J trimming: 1 base; junction bases outside the gene matches: 18. Written as DNA, the CDR3 is TGTGCCAGCAGTTACAGCCGGTGGGTGGGACAGCCGTCCTACGAGCAGTACTTC. It specifies CASSYSRWVGQPSYEQYF.

This sequence joins TRBV27 and TRBJ2-3, with TRBD1 identical over 7 bases. Germline CDR1 MNHEY, CDR2 SMNVEV (reference sequence). V was pared by 0 bases and J by 4 bases, with 4 bases of the junction left unmatched. The CDR3 length is 15 residues. CDR3 nucleotide sequence: TGTGCCAGCAGTTTATCGACAGGGAGAGCAGATACGCAGTATTTT. Its translation: CASSLSTGRADTQYF.

This chain uses TRBV6-2 or TRBV6-3 with TRBJ2-7, with D perhaps matching TRBD1 (6 bases). This CDR3 contains 17 residues. Germline CDR1 and CDR2: MNHEY and SVGEGT. Between the trimmed V and J ends, which lost 2 bases and 1 base, there was a span of 18 bases. The CDR3 loop reads CASSYLQGHRVSYEQYF. The CDR3 nucleotides read TGTGCCAGCAGTTACCTTCAGGGACACCGCGTATCCTACGAGCAGTACTTC.